This paragraph covers one TCR beta chain sequence. From the RT-PCR reads, TCRdb called clonotypes with MiXCR, one entry per CDR3 protein. This sample has about 680,000 distinct CDR3 sequences, with around 14% found just once. This clonotype was sampled from a female donor in good health, serving as a healthy control. Sequences were obtained from memory CD4+ T cells from blood.

The DNA of the CDR3 is TGTGCCACCCAGGGGGTGACGGGTCAAGAGACCCAGTACTTC. This encodes CATQGVTGQETQYF. This chain joins TRBV24-1 and TRBJ2-5; 7 bases agree with TRBD1. V lost 9 bases and J lost 2; bases outside the gene matches: 8. The CDR3 extends over 14 amino acids. Germline loops: CDR1 KGHDR, CDR2 SFDVKD.